The entry below gives a single TCR beta chain sequence along with its context. CDR1 is SGHTA, CDR2 FQGNSA, per germline. Trimming pared 6 bases from V and 0 bases from J, leaving 9 bases between. The CDR3 loop spans 14 amino acids. Measured with immunoSEQ multiplex PCR; TCRdb has only the in-frame clones, and not every one. The table lists about 180,000 clones, roughly four fifths of them singletons. This specimen comes from a study of blood T cell repertoires in COVID-19. The V call is TRBV7-2, the J call TRBJ2-1; a weak D match, TRBD2 (6 bases). Sequencing used peripheral blood. The clonotype originates from a human donor in a cohort sampled during active COVID-19. The CDR3 bases are TGTGCCAGCAGACAGACTAGCTCCTACAATGAGCAGTTCTTC. It encodes CASRQTSSYNEQFF.